This T cell receptor beta chain was captured by sequencing in a study of regulatory T cells in long-lasting Graves disease. Libraries of TCR beta came from iRepertoire HTBI primers plus Arm-PCR of CDR3 regions. TCRdb independently ran MiXCR on the multiplex PCR reads; one entry per CDR3 protein. The repertoire holds around 400,000 distinct CDR3 sequences, 12% seen once, with approximately 17% in the top ten. The time point here: newly diagnosed GD, antithyroid drugs for less than 3 months. PBMC RNA served as the TCR library source. Germline V lookup: CDR1 KGHDR, CDR2 SFDVKD. CDR3 length equals 13 residues. V lost 5 bases to trimming and J lost 6 bases, with 13 bases between them. The same data also contributed to another study, on T cells in Graves' hyperthyroidism and ophthalmopathy.

The sequence was obtained from a woman aged 18-35 years with Graves disease. Sequencing was performed on peripheral blood mononuclear cells (PBMCs), taken at new diagnosis, from a patient treated with antithyroid drugs. The rearrangement uses TRBV24-1 and TRBJ2-7; D tentatively fits TRBD1 or TRBD2 (5 bases each). The CDR3 here is CATSAQGVGEQYF. CDR3 coding DNA: TGTGCCACCAGTGCCCAGGGAGTGGGCGAGCAGTACTTC.